These 11 T cell receptor beta chains were all obtained from the same sample, sequenced in a study of T cells after yellow fever vaccination. From the 5' RACE reads, TCRdb called clonotypes with MiXCR, one entry per CDR3 protein. The sample gives hundreds of thousands of distinct CDR3 sequences, under 15% of which show up once; around 3% is in the top ten. The specimen was CD4+ T cells sorted from PBMCs, collected 15 days after the yellow fever booster vaccination. These receptors came from a man aged 18 to 29 who received the YFV17D yellow fever vaccine.

In DNA, the CDR3 is TGTGCCAGCAGCCCATGGCGGGGGGTCTACAATGAGCAGTTCTTC. The encoded protein is CASSPWRGVYNEQFF. This sequence joins TRBV3-1 and TRBJ2-1, with 8 bases matching TRBD2. CDR1 is LGHDT and CDR2 is YNNKEL in the germline V gene (reference sequence). V shed 4 bases, J shed 3 bases, and the junction held 5 bases outside the gene matches. The CDR3 extends over 15 amino acids.

This clonotype was seen a handful of times. V is TRBV5-6 and J is TRBJ2-5; 8 nucleotides align to TRBD2. CDR1 is SGHDT and CDR2 is YYEEEE in the germline V gene. The CDR3 spans 14 residues. The V segment lost 2 bases and the J segment 5 bases; nucleotides outside the gene matches: 5. The CDR3 region has the DNA TGTGCCAGCAGCTTCGGCGTAGCGGGGGAGACCCAGTACTTC. Amino acid sequence: CASSFGVAGETQYF.

This clonotype was counted a few times. This rearrangement joins TRBV19 to TRBJ1-5, with a tentative D call TRBD1 (5 bases). The CDR3 spans 15 residues. The V and J ends lost 6 bases and 4 bases respectively, with 16 bases between them. Germline CDR1 and CDR2: LNHDA and SQIVND (reference sequence). The CDR3 here is CASSPGFLGNQPQHF. In DNA, the CDR3 is TGTGCCAGTAGCCCAGGGTTCCTCGGGAATCAGCCCCAGCATTTT.

In this sample, this clonotype turned up many times. This chain uses TRBV24-1 with TRBJ2-5; D remains unclear. V lost 3 bases to trimming and J lost 0 bases, with 16 bases between them. CDR1 and CDR2 (germline): KGHDR, SFDVKD. CDR3 length equals 17 residues. The CDR3 sequence: CATSDGSSGSYQETQYF. The CDR3 DNA reads TGTGCCACCAGTGATGGCTCTTCAGGATCGTACCAAGAGACCCAGTACTTC.

The chain combines TRBV10-3 with TRBJ1-1; unclear D gene. The CDR3 runs to 13 residues. From germline, CDR1 is ENHRY and CDR2 SYGVKD. The germline V and J ends were trimmed by 11 bases and 0 bases, with 13 bases remaining between them. The CDR3 sequence: CAGTKNLNTEAFF. DNA for the CDR3: TGTGCCGGCACCAAAAACCTGAACACTGAAGCTTTCTTT.

This clonotype showed up just a few times. This chain links TRBV7-2 with TRBJ1-2; D call uncertain. Looked up from germline, CDR1 is SGHTA and CDR2 is FQGNSA. The ends were cut back, 5 bases at V and 5 bases at J, with 18 bases in the middle. CDR3 length: 15 residues. The CDR3 DNA reads as TGTGCCAGCAGCCCTTACCTGGGCCTGGGATATGGCTACACCTTC. The encoded protein is CASSPYLGLGYGYTF.

CDR3 nucleotide sequence: TGCGCCAGCAGGGTGGGTAGCAATCAGCCCCAGCATTTT. This codes for CASRVGSNQPQHF. This chain connects TRBV5-1 to TRBJ1-5, with D hard to call. This CDR3 has 13 amino acids. V lost 5 bases and J 0 bases, leaving 6 bases between the germline ends. Germline assignment: CDR1 SGHRS and CDR2 YFSETQ.

This clonotype was counted a few times. The chain couples TRBV5-1 to TRBJ1-5, with D perhaps matching TRBD1 (5 bases). Germline CDR1 and CDR2: SGHRS and YFSETQ. This CDR3 has 14 amino acids. V dropped 5 bases and J dropped 9 bases, with 18 bases sitting between them. The DNA of the CDR3 is TGCGCCAGCAGGGAACGGGGCGGGTCGGGGCCCCAGCATTTT. It encodes CASRERGGSGPQHF.

This clonotype was observed a few times. The chain joins TRBV5-1 to TRBJ2-7; TRBD1 matches at 9 bases. V dropped 4 bases and J dropped 3; count of bases not matched to a gene: 11. The germline CDR1 and CDR2 sequences are SGHRS and YFSETQ. This CDR3 is built from 16 residues. CDR3 coding DNA: TGCGCCAGCAGCCTAAATACAGGGGGCGTTCACTACGAGCAGTACTTC. Protein: CASSLNTGGVHYEQYF.

This clonotype came up many times. This chain links TRBV25-1 with TRBJ2-5; D possibly corresponds to TRBD2 (5 bases). Germline V CDR1 and CDR2: MGHDK, SYGVNS. This CDR3 has 16 amino acids. V shed 6 bases and J shed 5 bases, with 22 bases lying between them. DNA of the CDR3: TGTGCCAGCAGGGAAGGAGTCTCGAGGGTAGGGGAGACCCAGTACTTC. The encoded protein is CASREGVSRVGETQYF.

The chain carries TRBV5-4 and TRBJ2-7, with D possibly matching TRBD2 (6 bases). This CDR3 region has 15 residues. The germline V gene encodes CDR1 SGHNT and CDR2 YYREEE (reference sequence). Trimming removed 2 bases from V and 0 bases from J, with 12 bases in between. The CDR3 is CASSFVGTLSYEQYF. In nucleotides, the CDR3 is TGTGCCAGCAGCTTTGTTGGGACTCTCTCCTACGAGCAGTACTTC.